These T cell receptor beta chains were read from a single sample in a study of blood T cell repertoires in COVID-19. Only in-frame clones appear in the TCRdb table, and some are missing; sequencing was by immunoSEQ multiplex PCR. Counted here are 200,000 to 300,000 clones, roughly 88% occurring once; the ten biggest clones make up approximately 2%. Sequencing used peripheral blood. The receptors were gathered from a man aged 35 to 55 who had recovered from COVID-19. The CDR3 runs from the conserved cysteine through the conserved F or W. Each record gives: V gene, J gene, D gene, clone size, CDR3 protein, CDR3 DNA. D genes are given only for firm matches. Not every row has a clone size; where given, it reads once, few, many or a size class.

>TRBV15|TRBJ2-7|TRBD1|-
CATSRVRTGSYEQYF
TGTGCCACCAGCAGAGTACGGACAGGCTCCTACGAGCAGTACTTC
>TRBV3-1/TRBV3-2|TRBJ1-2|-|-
CASSQGFSSYGYTF
TGTGCCAGCAGCCAAGGGTTTTCGAGCTATGGCTACACCTTC
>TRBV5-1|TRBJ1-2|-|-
CASSVDRTVNYGYTF
TGCGCCAGCAGCGTAGACAGGACAGTTAACTATGGCTACACCTTC
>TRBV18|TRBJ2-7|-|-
CASSPDINEQYF
TGTGCCAGCTCACCCGACATTAACGAGCAGTACTTC
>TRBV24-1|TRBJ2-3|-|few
CATSEGLRPDTQYF
TGTGCCACCAGTGAGGGACTCAGACCAGATACGCAGTATTTT
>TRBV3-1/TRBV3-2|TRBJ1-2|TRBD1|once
CASSQRNRQGGFGYTF
TGTGCCAGCAGCCAACGAAATAGGCAGGGGGGTTTTGGCTACACCTTC
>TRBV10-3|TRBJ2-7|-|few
CAIRQTTGYEQYF
TGTGCCATCAGACAGACAACAGGCTACGAGCAGTACTTC
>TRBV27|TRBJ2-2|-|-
CASSLSSGFSGELFF
TGTGCCAGCAGTTTATCGAGCGGATTTAGCGGGGAGCTGTTTTTT
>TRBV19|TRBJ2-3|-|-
CASNWGATDTQYF
TGTGCCAGTAACTGGGGAGCGACAGATACGCAGTATTTT
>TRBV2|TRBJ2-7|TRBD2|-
CASSQRDSYEQYF
TGTGCCAGCAGCCAGCGGGATTCATACGAGCAGTACTTC
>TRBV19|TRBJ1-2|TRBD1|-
CASRSGTGGALGYTF
TGTGCCAGTAGATCCGGGACAGGGGGCGCTTTGGGCTACACCTTC
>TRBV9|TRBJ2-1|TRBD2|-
CASSRTSGYNEQFF
TGTGCCAGCAGCCGGACTAGCGGATACAATGAGCAGTTCTTC
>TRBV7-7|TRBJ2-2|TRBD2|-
CASSLSGDTGELFF
TGTGCTAGCAGCTTAAGCGGGGACACCGGGGAGCTGTTTTTT
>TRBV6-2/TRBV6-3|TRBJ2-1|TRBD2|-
CASSHIAAGGYNEQFF
TGTGCCAGCAGCCACATTGCGGCGGGAGGATACAATGAGCAGTTCTTC
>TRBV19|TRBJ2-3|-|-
CASSGSSDTQYF
TGTGCCAGTAGCGGGAGCTCGGATACGCAGTATTTT
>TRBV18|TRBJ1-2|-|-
CASSPQQGVLDYGYTF
TGTGCCAGCTCACCACAACAGGGTGTCTTGGACTATGGCTACACCTTC
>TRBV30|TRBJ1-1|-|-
CAWRWTVEAFF
TGTGCCTGGAGATGGACAGTTGAAGCTTTCTTT
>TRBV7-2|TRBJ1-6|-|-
CASSPRADFYNSPLHF
TGTGCCAGCAGCCCGAGGGCAGACTTCTATAATTCACCCCTCCACTTT
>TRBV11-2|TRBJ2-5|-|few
CASSLSVRDQETQYF
TGTGCCAGCAGCTTATCAGTCCGGGATCAAGAGACCCAGTACTTC
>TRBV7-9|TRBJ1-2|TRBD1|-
CASRGPGQGSQGYTF
TGTGCCAGCAGAGGACCGGGACAGGGATCACAAGGCTACACCTTC
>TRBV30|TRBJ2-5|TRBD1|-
CAWSQGTGGLIGETQYF
TGTGCCTGGAGTCAGGGGACAGGGGGCCTTATAGGAGAGACCCAGTACTTC
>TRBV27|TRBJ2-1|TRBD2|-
CASSLPTSGGWVDEQFF
TGTGCCAGCAGTCTCCCGACTAGCGGGGGGTGGGTCGATGAGCAGTTCTTC
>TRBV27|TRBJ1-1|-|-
CASSLRRVGTEAFF
TGTGCCAGCAGTCTGAGGAGGGTTGGAACTGAAGCTTTCTTT
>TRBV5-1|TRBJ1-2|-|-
CASSETGVLANYGYTF
TGCGCCAGCAGCGAGACAGGAGTTCTAGCTAACTATGGCTACACCTTC
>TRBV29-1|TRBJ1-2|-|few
CSVESSRPEEGYTF
TGCAGCGTTGAAAGTTCCAGGCCGGAGGAGGGCTACACCTTC
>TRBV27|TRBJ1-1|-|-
CASSLDRRMLNTEAFF
TGTGCCAGCAGCTTGGACAGACGAATGCTGAACACTGAAGCTTTCTTT
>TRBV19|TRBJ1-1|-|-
CASRALGGSDTEAFF
TGTGCCAGTAGAGCCCTCGGGGGATCCGACACTGAAGCTTTCTTT
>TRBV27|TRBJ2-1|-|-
CASSPDSYNEQFF
TGTGCCAGCAGCCCCGACTCATACAATGAGCAGTTCTTC
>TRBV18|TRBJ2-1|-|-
CASSPPAGSSYNEQFF
TGTGCCAGCTCACCACCGGCAGGGTCCTCCTACAATGAGCAGTTCTTC
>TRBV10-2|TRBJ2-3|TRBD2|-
CASRETSGGAYTQYF
TGCGCCAGCAGAGAGACTAGCGGGGGGGCGTATACGCAGTATTTT
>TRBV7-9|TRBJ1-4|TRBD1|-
CASSPWTGGSATNEKLFF
TGTGCCAGCAGCCCCTGGACAGGGGGTTCGGCAACTAATGAAAAACTGTTTTTT
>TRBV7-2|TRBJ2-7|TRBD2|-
CASRTGTSGPYEQYF
TGTGCCAGCAGGACGGGGACTAGCGGGCCCTACGAGCAGTACTTC
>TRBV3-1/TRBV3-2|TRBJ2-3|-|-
CASSQAEGDTQYF
TGTGCCAGCAGCCAAGCGGAGGGGGATACGCAGTATTTT
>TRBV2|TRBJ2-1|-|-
CASRPGGLGYNEQFF
TGTGCCAGCAGGCCAGGGGGACTCGGCTACAATGAGCAGTTCTTC
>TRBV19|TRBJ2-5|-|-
CATARQHLETQYF
TGTGCCACCGCGAGACAGCACTTAGAGACCCAGTACTTC
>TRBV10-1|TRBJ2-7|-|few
CASSEAGLYEQYF
TGCGCCAGCAGTGAGGCAGGGTTGTACGAGCAGTACTTC
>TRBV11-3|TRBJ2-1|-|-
CASSLSGESEQFF
TGTGCCAGCAGCCTCTCGGGAGAAAGTGAGCAGTTCTTC
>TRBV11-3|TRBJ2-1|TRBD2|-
CASSRPGLAGYDVTYNEQFF
TGTGCCAGCAGCCGACCGGGACTAGCGGGATATGATGTTACCTACAATGAGCAGTTCTTC
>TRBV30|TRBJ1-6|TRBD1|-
CAWSKGQDIPSPLHF
TGTGCCTGGAGCAAGGGACAGGATATACCTTCACCCCTCCACTTT
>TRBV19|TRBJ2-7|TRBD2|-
CASSRTSGRIIYEQYF
TGTGCCAGTTCGAGAACTAGCGGGAGGATTATCTACGAGCAGTACTTC
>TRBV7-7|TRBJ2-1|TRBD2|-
CASSLSPTSGSGNEQFF
TGTGCCAGCAGCTTAAGCCCGACTAGCGGGAGTGGGAATGAGCAGTTCTTC
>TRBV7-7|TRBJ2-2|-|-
CASSLELAVNTGELFF
TGTGCCAGCAGCTTAGAACTAGCCGTGAACACCGGGGAGCTGTTTTTT
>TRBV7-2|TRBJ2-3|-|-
CASSLVARITDTQYF
TGTGCCAGCAGCTTAGTGGCCAGGATCACAGATACGCAGTATTTT
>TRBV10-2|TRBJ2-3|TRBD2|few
CASARGTSADTQYF
TGCGCCAGCGCGAGAGGGACTAGCGCAGATACGCAGTATTTT
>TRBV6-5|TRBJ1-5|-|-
CASSPEDWVSQPQHF
TGTGCCAGCAGTCCCGAGGACTGGGTCAGTCAGCCCCAGCATTTT
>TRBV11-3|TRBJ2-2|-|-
CASSLSREAGELFF
TGTGCCAGCAGCTTGTCCAGGGAGGCCGGGGAGCTGTTTTTT
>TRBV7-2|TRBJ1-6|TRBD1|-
CASSSPFGTGFYNSPLHF
TGTGCCAGCAGCTCTCCTTTCGGGACAGGTTTCTATAATTCACCCCTCCACTTT
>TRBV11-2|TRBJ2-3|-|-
CASSLDMRGGADTQYF
TGTGCCAGCAGCTTAGATATGAGGGGGGGTGCAGATACGCAGTATTTT
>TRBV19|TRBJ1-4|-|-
CASSWVSVGGEKLFF
TGTGCCAGTAGTTGGGTATCCGTGGGAGGCGAAAAACTGTTTTTT
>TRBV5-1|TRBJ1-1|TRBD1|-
CASSSGTGENTEAFF
TGCGCCAGCAGCTCTGGGACAGGGGAAAACACTGAAGCTTTCTTT
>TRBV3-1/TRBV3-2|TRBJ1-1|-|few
CASSRGALNTEAFF
TGTGCCAGCAGTCGGGGTGCGCTGAACACTGAAGCTTTCTTT
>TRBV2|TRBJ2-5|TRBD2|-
CASYRIGLALETQYF
TGTGCCAGCTACAGAATCGGACTAGCCCTAGAGACCCAGTACTTC
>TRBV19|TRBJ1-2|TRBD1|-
CASSPTGGAWYGYTF
TGTGCCAGTAGTCCCACAGGGGGCGCCTGGTATGGCTACACCTTC